The 8 T cell receptor beta chains below come from one sample, sequenced in a study of T cells in Graves' hyperthyroidism and ophthalmopathy. RNA transcripts served as the template for amplifying TCR beta CDR3 regions. Primed by the HTBI set, a first-round RT-PCR was run on the TCR CDR3. From the multiplex PCR reads, TCRdb called clonotypes with MiXCR, one entry per CDR3 protein. The sample holds more than 500,000 distinct CDR3 sequences, 14% seen once. The material sequenced was blood. The receptors come from a woman aged 40 to 50 with Graves' hyperthyroidism.

This clonotype showed up just a few times. This chain connects TRBV20-1 to TRBJ1-3, with D uncertain. V was pared by 1 base and J by 2 bases, with 15 bases between. The V gene's germline CDR1 is DFQATT and CDR2 SNEGSKA (reference sequence). This CDR3 contains 16 residues. The CDR3 DNA follows: TGCAGTGCTAGAGTAATATCGGGGATTACTGGAAACACCATATATTTT. It yields the protein CSARVISGITGNTIYF.

For this clonotype: Because the CDR3's place on the DNA is in doubt, the DNA is left out and the CDR3 is given as listed by TCRdb. This sequence joins TRBV9 and TRBJ2-5; TRBD1 is taken as the D call from the table, unchecked against the DNA. Germline V gives CDR1 SGDLS, CDR2 YYNGEE. Counting both end residues, the CDR3 totals 18 amino acids. CDR3 region: CASSIYLCSEGRGETQYF.

This clonotype occurred once. The chain couples TRBV7-9 to TRBJ1-6; no firm D call. CDR1 is SEHNR and CDR2 is FQNEAQ in the germline V gene (reference sequence). The CDR3 has 16 residues. The V gene lost 4 bases and the J gene lost 10 bases, with 20 bases spanning the gap. The CDR3 nucleotides read TGTGCCAGCAGCTCGACCTTGGGGTGGAACTACTCACCCCTCCACTTT. Its translation is CASSSTLGWNYSPLHF.

In this sample, this clonotype turned up many times. V and J are TRBV6-1 and TRBJ2-7, with TRBD2 matching 7 bases. Germline-derived CDR1 and CDR2 are MNHNS and SASEGT. This CDR3 is 15 amino acids long. V was clipped by 0 bases and J by 2 bases; unmatched bases: 4. CDR3 DNA sequence: TGTGCCAGCAGTGAAGCGGGGCTAGCGGCCTACGAGCAGTACTTC. Amino acids: CASSEAGLAAYEQYF.

This clonotype was counted many times. V is TRBV6-2 or TRBV6-3 and J is TRBJ2-7; 11 nucleotides agree with TRBD1. The ends lost 0 bases at V and 4 bases at J; junction bases unmatched: 5. The CDR3 is 16 amino acids. Germline-derived CDR1 and CDR2 are MNHEY and SVGEGT. The CDR3, as DNA: TGTGCCAGCAGTTACTCCCAGGACAGGGGGCAGTACGAGCAGTACTTC. Translation: CASSYSQDRGQYEQYF.

V gene TRBV5-8 combines with J gene TRBJ1-2; no clear D gene. The CDR3 covers 13 residues. The ends were cut back, 0 bases at V and 8 bases at J, with 11 bases in the middle. CDR1 SGHTS and CDR2 YDEGEE come from the germline V gene. CDR3 in amino acids: CASSLEREGGYTF. The CDR3 DNA reads as TGTGCCAGCAGCTTGGAGAGGGAAGGAGGCTACACCTTC.

The chain recombines TRBV20-1 with TRBJ1-4, with D uncertain. With 3 bases removed from V and 4 bases from J, the gap between germline ends came to 3 bases. Germline CDR1 is DFQATT and CDR2 is SNEGSKA (reference sequence). This CDR3 is 11 amino acids long. The chain's CDR3 is CSASRNEKLFF. DNA of the CDR3: TGCAGTGCTAGCCGTAATGAAAAACTGTTTTTT.

This chain uses TRBV3-1 with TRBJ2-7; perhaps TRBD1 as D (5 bases). Trimming removed 4 bases from V and 1 base from J, with 11 bases in between. The germline V gene has CDR1 LGHDT and CDR2 YNNKEL (reference sequence). The CDR3 contains 14 residues. The CDR3 here is CASSPRTISYEQYF. The CDR3 DNA reads as TGTGCCAGCAGCCCCCGGACAATTTCCTACGAGCAGTACTTC.